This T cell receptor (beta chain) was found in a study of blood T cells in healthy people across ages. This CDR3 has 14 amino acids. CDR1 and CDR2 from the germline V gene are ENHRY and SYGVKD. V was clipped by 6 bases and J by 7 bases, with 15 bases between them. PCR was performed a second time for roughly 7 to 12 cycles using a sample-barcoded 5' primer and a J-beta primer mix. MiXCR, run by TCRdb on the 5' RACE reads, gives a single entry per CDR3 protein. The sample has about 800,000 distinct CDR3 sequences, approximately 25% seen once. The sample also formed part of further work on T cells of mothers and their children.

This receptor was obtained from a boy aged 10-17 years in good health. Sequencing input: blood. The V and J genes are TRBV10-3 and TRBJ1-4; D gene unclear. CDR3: CAISSSGRFEKLFF. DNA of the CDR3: TGTGCCATCAGCAGTTCAGGCCGGTTTGAAAAACTGTTTTTT.